Listed here is a single T cell receptor (beta chain). Its ends do not fully match the called genes, so a read error is possible. This CDR3 is also generated by other DNA sequences in the sample. These data originate in a study of T cells in narcolepsy. For the study at large: Patients with NT1 or NT2 and healthy control donors were enrolled.

Method: immunoSEQ multiplex PCR; TCRdb's copy keeps in-frame clones and lacks some. The sample shows tens of thousands of clones, roughly 80% of them seen only once. In germline, CDR1 is SQVTM, CDR2 ANQGSEA. The CDR3 spans 13 residues. This chain uses TRBV29-1 with TRBJ2-7; the D call may be TRBD1 or TRBD2 (6 bases each). The sample taken for sequencing was CD45RA- memory CD4+ T cells from PBMCs. The clonotype comes from a human donor with narcolepsy. The CDR3 protein is CSVEGGPSYEQYF. The CDR3 DNA follows: TGCAGCGTCGAAGGGGGGCCTAGCTACGAGCAGTACTTC.